Each of the 23 T cell receptor beta chains below was sequenced from the same sample in a study of OX40 agonist ivuxolimab in advanced cancers. Clones were read by immunoSEQ multiplex PCR, and TCRdb kept only the in-frame ones, dropping some. The data show fewer than 120,000 clones, around nine tenths seen once. This sample comprised CD4+ or CD8+ T cells sorted from blood, obtained in a trial of the OX40 agonist ivuxolimab. These receptors were collected from an adult with an advanced solid tumor such as melanoma, head and neck, liver or kidney cancer.

This chain joins TRBV7-2 and TRBJ2-7; 7 nucleotides agree with TRBD1. The junction had 4 bases not matched to a gene; V was cut back by 1 base and J by 1 base. Germline CDR1 and CDR2: SGHTA and FQGNSA. The CDR3 extends over 15 amino acids. The DNA for the CDR3 is TGTGCCAGCAGCTTAGTGCCAGGGGGTTCCTACGAGCAGTACTTC. This encodes CASSLVPGGSYEQYF.

The gene calls are TRBV7-2 and TRBJ2-2; 10 bases line up with TRBD1. Germline values: CDR1 SGHTA, CDR2 FQGNSA. After removal of 7 bases from V and 5 bases from J, the junction contained 16 bases not matched to a gene. The CDR3 has 18 residues. CDR3 nucleotides: TGTGCCAGCACCCCGAGGGTCCGGGACAGGGGAGGTACCGGGGAGCTGTTTTTT. This translates into CASTPRVRDRGGTGELFF.

This sequence joins TRBV4-1 and TRBJ2-1; 7 bases agree with TRBD2. The germline V gene encodes CDR1 MGHRA and CDR2 YSYEKL. The CDR3 extends over 15 amino acids. V lost 1 base and J lost 8; bases outside the gene matches: 8. CDR3 sequence: CASSQALAAGDEQFF. The CDR3, as DNA: TGCGCCAGCAGCCAAGCCCTAGCGGCTGGGGATGAGCAGTTCTTC.

The V and J genes are TRBV7-9 and TRBJ2-2; a possible D gene is TRBD2 (6 bases). The CDR3 covers 15 residues. The ends were cut back, 1 base at V and 6 bases at J, with 12 bases in the middle. The V gene's germline CDR1 is SEHNR and CDR2 FQNEAQ (reference sequence). CDR3 amino acids: CASSLDSRRAGELFF. CDR3 coding DNA: TGTGCCAGCAGCTTAGATTCCCGGAGGGCCGGGGAGCTGTTTTTT.

This chain joins TRBV6-5 and TRBJ2-2; D possibly uses TRBD1 or TRBD2 (6 bases each). V shed 8 bases and J shed 7 bases, with 14 bases lying between them. Germline V lookup: CDR1 MNHEY, CDR2 SVGAGI. This CDR3 is 13 amino acids long. The CDR3 region is CASGAGGHGELFF. The CDR3 nucleotides read TGTGCCAGCGGAGCCGGGGGCCACGGGGAGCTGTTTTTT.

The CDR3 region is CASSAGRSTDTQYF. CDR3 coding DNA: TGTGCCAGTAGTGCGGGTAGATCCACAGATACGCAGTATTTT. The chain is built from TRBV19 and TRBJ2-3; weak D call: TRBD2 (5 bases). This CDR3 region has 14 residues. Germline CDR1 LNHDA, CDR2 SQIVND (reference sequence). V was trimmed by 5 bases and J by 2 bases, leaving 11 bases between them.

This chain uses TRBV9 with TRBJ1-2; D remains unclear. Trimming left V 0 bases short and J 4 bases short, with 10 bases between. The V gene's germline CDR1 is SGDLS and CDR2 YYNGEE. The CDR3 is 14 residues long. The CDR3 coding sequence is TGTGCCAGCAGCGTAGATACAGAATTCTATGGCTACACCTTC. It yields the protein CASSVDTEFYGYTF.

The V call is TRBV11-2, the J call TRBJ2-7; D is uncertain. The ends were cut back, 5 bases at V and 1 base at J, with 12 bases in the middle. The CDR3 has 14 residues. Germline V gene data show CDR1 as SGHAT and CDR2 as FQNNGV. CDR3 nucleotide sequence: TGTGCCAGCAGCCGTCGACTGGATTCCTACGAGCAGTACTTC. As protein: CASSRRLDSYEQYF. The full variable domain, rest sourced from reference TRBV11-2 and TRBJ2-7, is EAGVAQSPRYKIIEKRQSVAFWCNPISGHATLYWYQQILGQGPKLLIQFQNNGVVDDSQLPKDRFSAERLKGVDSTLKIQPAKLEDSAVYLCASSRRLDSYEQYFGPGTRLTVT.

The rearrangement uses TRBV28 and TRBJ2-7; D unclear. Germline CDR1 reads MDHEN; CDR2 reads SYDVKM. The CDR3 totals 13 residues. V gave up 6 bases and J gave up 2 bases, with 11 bases separating them. CDR3 bases: TGTGCCAGCAGCCCCCCCGAACCCTACGAGCAGTACTTC. It codes for CASSPPEPYEQYF.

This chain uses TRBV9 with TRBJ1-2; possibly TRBD1 for D (6 bases). This CDR3 is built from 19 residues. In germline, CDR1 is SGDLS, CDR2 YYNGEE. Trimming took off 0 bases at V and 0 bases at J, with 21 bases between the two ends. CDR3 region: CASSVASGQQGFSNYGYTF. The CDR3 DNA is TGTGCCAGCAGCGTAGCCTCGGGGCAACAGGGATTTTCTAACTATGGCTACACCTTC.

The chain couples TRBV10-3 to TRBJ2-5, with TRBD2 as a possible D gene (7 bases). The CDR3 covers 12 residues. Per the germline V gene, CDR1 is ENHRY and CDR2 is SYGVKD. V shed 10 bases and J shed 4 bases, with 13 bases lying between them. The CDR3 DNA reads TGTGCCACCGGGGGCGGGGGAGAGACCCAGTACTTC. It translates to CATGGGGETQYF.

The chain combines TRBV6-1 with TRBJ1-2; D is uncertain. CDR1 MNHNS and CDR2 SASEGT come from the germline V gene. Trimming removed 7 bases at V and 3 bases at J, with 15 bases between. The CDR3 sequence is 14 residues long. The CDR3: CASIRSDADYGYTF. CDR3 nucleotides: TGTGCCAGCATTCGATCGGACGCCGACTATGGCTACACCTTC.

This chain connects TRBV30 to TRBJ2-5, with a weak D call TRBD2 (7 bases). CDR1 and CDR2 (germline): GTSNPN, SVGIG (reference sequence). The CDR3 has 16 amino acids. The CDR3 sequence: CAHRGGAREDQETQYF. CDR3 coding DNA: TGTGCTCATAGGGGGGGGGCGAGAGAGGACCAAGAGACCCAGTACTTC.

V gene TRBV27 combines with J gene TRBJ2-1; perhaps TRBD1 as D (5 bases). This CDR3 is 16 amino acids long. Looked up from germline, CDR1 is MNHEY and CDR2 is SMNVEV (reference sequence). V was shortened by 8 bases and J by 0 bases, with 17 bases between the two germline ends. The CDR3 reads CASGRQTYSSYNEQFF. The CDR3 region has the DNA TGTGCCAGCGGTCGACAGACTTATAGCTCCTACAATGAGCAGTTCTTC.

This clone was recorded once. The rearrangement links TRBV6-6 to TRBJ1-3; D is undetermined. The germline V and J ends were trimmed by 4 bases and 4 bases, with 14 bases remaining between them. Germline-derived CDR1 and CDR2 are MNHNY and SVGAGI (reference sequence). This CDR3 contains 15 residues. As DNA, the CDR3 is TGTGCCAGCAGTTCGACTTGGGAGGCCGGAAACACCATATATTTT. It codes for CASSSTWEAGNTIYF.

The chain couples TRBV11-2 to TRBJ2-7; maybe TRBD2 (5 bases). Germline V gives CDR1 SGHAT, CDR2 FQNNGV. V lost 5 bases and J 0 bases, leaving 8 bases between the germline ends. The CDR3 totals 13 residues. The DNA for the CDR3 is TGTGCCAGCAGCCGGACTTCCTCCTACGAGCAGTACTTC. Its translation: CASSRTSSYEQYF.

The chain carries TRBV6-5 and TRBJ2-5; 9 bases are a match to TRBD1. The CDR3 sequence is 13 residues long. After removal of 6 bases from V and 5 bases from J, the junction contained 4 bases not matched to a gene. Germline assignment: CDR1 MNHEY and CDR2 SVGAGI. CDR3: CASSYRGQETQYF. As DNA, the CDR3 is TGTGCCAGCAGCTACAGGGGGCAGGAGACCCAGTACTTC.

The chain carries TRBV6-5 and TRBJ2-5; TRBD1 is a possible D gene (5 bases). V lost 4 bases and J lost 4, with 13 bases in between. CDR1 and CDR2 from the germline V gene are MNHEY and SVGAGI. This CDR3 comprises 14 residues. CDR3 amino acids: CASSLAQGRETQYF. In nucleotides, the CDR3 is TGTGCCAGCAGTTTGGCGCAGGGCAGAGAGACCCAGTACTTC.

This clone was seen only a few times. The V gene is TRBV7-9, the J gene TRBJ1-6, with D perhaps matching TRBD1 (6 bases). Trimming removed 5 bases at V and 7 bases at J, with 12 bases between. The CDR3 covers 14 residues. Germline CDR1 and CDR2: SEHNR and FQNEAQ (reference sequence). CDR3 nucleotides: TGTGCCAGCAGCCCAGGACAGAGGAATTCACCCCTCCACTTT. Its protein is CASSPGQRNSPLHF. Together with reference TRBV7-9 and TRBJ1-6, the CDR3 gives the full variable domain: DTGVSQNPRHKITKRGQNVTFRCDPISEHNRLYWYRQTLGQGPEFLTYFQNEAQLEKSRLLSDRFSAERPKGSFSTLEIQRTEQGDSAMYLCASSPGQRNSPLHFGNGTRLTVT.

The chain uses TRBV29-1 and TRBJ1-3; D remains unclear. There are 13 residues in the CDR3. Germline values: CDR1 SQVTM, CDR2 ANQGSEA. Trimming left V 7 bases short and J 0 bases short, with 10 bases between. The CDR3 DNA follows: TGCAGCGCTCGCATCCTCTCTGGAAACACCATATATTTT. It yields the protein CSARILSGNTIYF.

This rearrangement joins TRBV10-3 to TRBJ1-1; the match to TRBD1 covers 11 bases. CDR1 is ENHRY and CDR2 is SYGVKD in the germline V gene. With 8 bases clipped from V and 5 bases from J, the junction kept 7 bases outside the gene matches. This CDR3 comprises 14 residues. The CDR3 loop is CAIREGDRGTEAFF. The CDR3 region has the DNA TGTGCCATCCGAGAGGGGGACAGGGGGACTGAAGCTTTCTTT.

This clone has a single count. This chain connects TRBV30 to TRBJ1-6; no reliable D call. Germline CDR1 and CDR2: GTSNPN and SVGIG (reference sequence). Trimming shortened V by 3 bases and J by 9 bases, and 18 bases separated the two germline ends. There are 15 residues in the CDR3. As DNA, the CDR3 is TGTGCCTGGAGCCTTGAAGGGTTGGAGTTTTCACCCCTCCACTTT. Translation gives CAWSLEGLEFSPLHF.

The chain couples TRBV14 to TRBJ2-7; 10 bases agree with TRBD2. The CDR3 totals 15 residues. The germline V gene has CDR1 SGHDN and CDR2 FVKESK. V lost 4 bases to trimming and J lost 1 base; unmatched junction nucleotides: 4. Written as DNA, the CDR3 is TGTGCCAGCAGCCCTTGGACTAGCGGTTCCTACGAGCAGTACTTC. The encoded protein is CASSPWTSGSYEQYF.